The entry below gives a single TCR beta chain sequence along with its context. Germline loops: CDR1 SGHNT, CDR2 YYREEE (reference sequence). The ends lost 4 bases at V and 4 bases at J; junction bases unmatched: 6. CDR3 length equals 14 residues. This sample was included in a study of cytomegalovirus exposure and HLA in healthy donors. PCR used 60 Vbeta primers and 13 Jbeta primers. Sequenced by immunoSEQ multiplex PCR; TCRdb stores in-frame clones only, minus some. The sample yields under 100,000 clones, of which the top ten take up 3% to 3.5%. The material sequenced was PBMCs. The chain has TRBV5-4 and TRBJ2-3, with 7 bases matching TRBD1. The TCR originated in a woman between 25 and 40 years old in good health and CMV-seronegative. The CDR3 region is CASSQQTGPDTQYF. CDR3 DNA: TGTGCCAGCAGCCAGCAGACAGGGCCAGATACGCAGTATTTT.